This is a list of T cell receptor beta chains from one sample in a study of blood T cell repertoires in COVID-19. Libraries were prepared by immunoSEQ multiplex PCR; TCRdb keeps only in-frame clonotypes and omits some of them. The table records 45,000 or so clones, approximately 90% of them present only once. Source material: peripheral blood. Receptor source: a woman of 80 years or more in a cohort sampled during active or convalescent COVID-19. Each CDR3 is given with its conserved first and last residue. The order of the fields is D gene, clone size, V gene, J gene, CDR3 protein, CDR3 DNA. A D gene is named only where the DNA matches it firmly. Clone size is not always given. Where it is, it says once, few, many or a class for expanded clones.

D gene: -
clone size: -
V gene: TRBV20-1
J gene: TRBJ2-3
CDR3 protein: CSARVMVPPVF
CDR3 DNA: TGCAGTGCTAGAGTAATGGTCCCGCCGGTGTTT

D gene: -
clone size: -
V gene: TRBV11-3
J gene: TRBJ1-2
CDR3 protein: CASSQGGAGMPYGYTF
CDR3 DNA: TGTGCCAGCAGCCAAGGGGGGGCTGGGATGCCCTATGGCTACACCTTC

D gene: TRBD1
clone size: -
V gene: TRBV28
J gene: TRBJ1-5
CDR3 protein: CASSPETGHQPQHF
CDR3 DNA: TGTGCCAGCAGTCCCGAGACAGGGCATCAGCCCCAGCATTTT

D gene: -
clone size: -
V gene: TRBV11-2
J gene: TRBJ1-1
CDR3 protein: CASSLEWATEAFF
CDR3 DNA: TGTGCCAGCAGCTTAGAGTGGGCCACTGAAGCTTTCTTT

D gene: TRBD2
clone size: many
V gene: TRBV5-1
J gene: TRBJ2-7
CDR3 protein: CASRGLAGAYEQYF
CDR3 DNA: TGCGCCAGCAGGGGACTAGCGGGCGCCTACGAGCAGTACTTC

D gene: TRBD1
clone size: -
V gene: TRBV7-6
J gene: TRBJ2-5
CDR3 protein: CASSLSGTGLGETQYF
CDR3 DNA: TGTGCCAGCAGCTTATCCGGGACAGGGTTGGGAGAGACCCAGTACTTC

D gene: TRBD2
clone size: -
V gene: TRBV5-4
J gene: TRBJ2-7
CDR3 protein: CASSPETSGYEQYF
CDR3 DNA: TGTGCCAGCAGCCCCGAGACTAGCGGGTACGAGCAGTACTTC

D gene: -
clone size: -
V gene: TRBV7-6
J gene: TRBJ1-4
CDR3 protein: CASSRGGVLATNEKLFF
CDR3 DNA: TGTGCCAGCAGCCGCGGGGGGGTCCTTGCAACTAATGAAAAACTGTTTTTT

D gene: -
clone size: -
V gene: TRBV7-8
J gene: TRBJ1-1
CDR3 protein: CASSLRQEWNTEAFF
CDR3 DNA: TGTGCCAGCAGCCTGAGACAGGAATGGAACACTGAAGCTTTCTTT

D gene: TRBD1
clone size: -
V gene: TRBV19
J gene: TRBJ2-1
CDR3 protein: CASSIRDSQYNEQFF
CDR3 DNA: TGTGCCAGTAGTATACGGGACAGCCAATACAATGAGCAGTTCTTC

D gene: TRBD2
clone size: -
V gene: TRBV7-2
J gene: TRBJ2-1
CDR3 protein: CASSLTSGRPNNEQFF
CDR3 DNA: TGTGCCAGCAGCCTTACTAGCGGACGACCAAACAATGAGCAGTTCTTC

D gene: TRBD1
clone size: -
V gene: TRBV6-5
J gene: TRBJ2-7
CDR3 protein: CASSLRDREIYEQYF
CDR3 DNA: TGTGCCAGCAGTCTCCGGGACAGGGAAATATACGAGCAGTACTTC

D gene: -
clone size: -
V gene: TRBV3-1/TRBV3-2
J gene: TRBJ1-1
CDR3 protein: CASRKGGGANTEAFF
CDR3 DNA: TGTGCCAGCAGGAAGGGGGGAGGGGCAAACACTGAAGCTTTCTTT

D gene: -
clone size: -
V gene: TRBV3-1/TRBV3-2
J gene: TRBJ2-1
CDR3 protein: CASSREGGSYNEQFF
CDR3 DNA: TGTGCCAGCAGCCGAGAGGGGGGGTCCTACAATGAGCAGTTCTTC

D gene: -
clone size: -
V gene: TRBV11-3
J gene: TRBJ2-7
CDR3 protein: CASSVHSFYEQYF
CDR3 DNA: TGTGCCAGCAGCGTCCATAGCTTTTACGAGCAGTACTTC

D gene: -
clone size: -
V gene: TRBV24-1
J gene: TRBJ1-1
CDR3 protein: CATSATTENTEAFF
CDR3 DNA: TGTGCCACCAGTGCTACGACAGAGAACACTGAAGCTTTCTTT

D gene: -
clone size: -
V gene: TRBV5-6
J gene: TRBJ1-2
CDR3 protein: CASSLGLKQGYGYTF
CDR3 DNA: TGTGCCAGCAGCTTGGGCCTCAAACAGGGCTATGGCTACACCTTC

D gene: TRBD2
clone size: -
V gene: TRBV7-8
J gene: TRBJ2-7
CDR3 protein: CASGHRVRRREGESYEQYF
CDR3 DNA: TGTGCCAGCGGCCACAGGGTACGACGGCGGGAGGGCGAATCCTACGAGCAGTACTTC

D gene: -
clone size: -
V gene: TRBV30
J gene: TRBJ1-1
CDR3 protein: CAWSRQAITEAFF
CDR3 DNA: TGTGCCTGGAGTAGGCAGGCGATTACTGAAGCTTTCTTT

D gene: TRBD1
clone size: -
V gene: TRBV5-1
J gene: TRBJ2-2
CDR3 protein: CASTSGTANTGELFF
CDR3 DNA: TGCGCCAGCACATCCGGGACAGCGAACACCGGGGAGCTGTTTTTT

D gene: -
clone size: -
V gene: TRBV7-9
J gene: TRBJ2-3
CDR3 protein: CASSFIAGPPTDTQYF
CDR3 DNA: TGTGCCAGCAGCTTTATTGCGGGGCCCCCCACAGATACGCAGTATTTT

D gene: TRBD1
clone size: -
V gene: TRBV6-5
J gene: TRBJ2-7
CDR3 protein: CASSSTGTGGYEQYF
CDR3 DNA: TGTGCCAGCAGCTCAACCGGGACAGGGGGCTACGAGCAGTACTTC

D gene: -
clone size: -
V gene: TRBV19
J gene: TRBJ1-1
CDR3 protein: CASSPSGRRGDTEAFF
CDR3 DNA: TGTGCCAGTAGTCCCTCGGGACGTCGGGGGGATACTGAAGCTTTCTTT

D gene: -
clone size: -
V gene: TRBV19
J gene: TRBJ1-1
CDR3 protein: CASTDIRRNTEAFF
CDR3 DNA: TGTGCCAGCACCGACATACGAAGGAACACTGAAGCTTTCTTT

D gene: -
clone size: -
V gene: TRBV19
J gene: TRBJ1-1
CDR3 protein: CASSWAGLMNTEAFF
CDR3 DNA: TGTGCCAGTAGTTGGGCAGGGTTGATGAACACTGAAGCTTTCTTT